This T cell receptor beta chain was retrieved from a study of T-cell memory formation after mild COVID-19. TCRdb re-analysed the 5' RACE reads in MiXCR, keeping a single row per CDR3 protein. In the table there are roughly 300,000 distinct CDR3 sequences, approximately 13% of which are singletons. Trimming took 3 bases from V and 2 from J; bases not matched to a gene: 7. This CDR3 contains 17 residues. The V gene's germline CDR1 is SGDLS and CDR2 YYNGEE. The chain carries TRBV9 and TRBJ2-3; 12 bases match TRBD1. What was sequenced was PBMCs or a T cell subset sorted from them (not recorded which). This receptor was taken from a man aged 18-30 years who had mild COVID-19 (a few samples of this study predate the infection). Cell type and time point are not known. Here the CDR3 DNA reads TGTGCCAGCAGCGCTGGGACAGGGGGCCTGAACACAGATACGCAGTATTTT. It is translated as CASSAGTGGLNTDTQYF.